These T cell receptor beta chains were read from a single sample in a study of regulatory T cells in long-lasting Graves disease. Using its own MiXCR run on the multiplex PCR reads, TCRdb lists one record per CDR3 protein. The table lists about 610,000 distinct CDR3 sequences, approximately 16% of them singletons. The data also belong to a second study, concerning T cells in Graves' hyperthyroidism and ophthalmopathy.

The material was peripheral blood mononuclear cells (PBMCs), obtained at new diagnosis, from a patient treated with antithyroid drugs. These receptors were obtained from a man aged 18-30 years with Graves disease. The CDR3 runs from the conserved cysteine through the conserved F or W. Each record gives: V gene, D gene, clone size, J gene, CDR3 DNA, CDR3 protein. The D gene is left open where the match is weak. A row's size may be missing; if present it is once, few, many or a size class.

>TRBV10-3|-|-|TRBJ1-1
TGTGCCATCACCTTGAAACCCACGGTCCCAGCTTTCTTT
CAITLKPTVPAFF
>TRBV20-1|-|many|TRBJ2-3
TGCAGTGCTAGTGAGGGAGCTGGAGATACGCAGTATTTT
CSASEGAGDTQYF
>TRBV19|-|few|TRBJ2-1
TGTGCCAGTAGCGGGAACTACAATGAGCAGTTCTTC
CASSGNYNEQFF
>TRBV30|-|many|TRBJ1-2
TGTGCCTGGAGTGTACGTCAGGGGTACTATGGCTACACCTTC
CAWSVRQGYYGYTF
>TRBV18|-|-|TRBJ2-3
TGTGCCAGCTCACCACAGGCAGGGAGAGATACGCAGTATTTT
CASSPQAGRDTQYF
>TRBV29-1|-|few|TRBJ2-6
TGCAGCAGTTTGTGGGCTAGAGCCGGACAGTCTATCTCTGGGGCCAACGTCCTGACTTTC
CSSLWARAGQSISGANVLTF
>TRBV11-2|TRBD1|-|TRBJ1-2
TGTGCCAGCAGCTCCGTCGGGGGGGCTCGGGACAGGGGAGTTGGCTACACCTTC
CASSSVGGARDRGVGYTF
>TRBV5-1|-|-|TRBJ2-1
TGTGCCAGCAGCGCACCTAGTAGCGGCGGGTACAATGAGCAGTTCTTC
CASSAPSSGGYNEQFF
>TRBV6-1|-|-|TRBJ1-2
TGTGCCAGCAGCCGGGGAGGGGGCTATGGCTACACCTTC
CASSRGGGYGYTF
>TRBV29-1|-|few|TRBJ2-1
TGCAGCGTTGACAGGGGCGATGCCAATGAGCAGTTCTTC
CSVDRGDANEQFF
>TRBV2|-|few|TRBJ1-1
TGTGCCAGCAGTGAAGGGGGGGGGGGCACTGAAGCTTTCTTT
CASSEGGGGTEAFF
>TRBV6-9|TRBD2|-|TRBJ2-2
TGTGCCAGCAGTTGGAAACCTACTAGCGGGAGTACCGGGGAGCTGTTTTTT
CASSWKPTSGSTGELFF
>TRBV5-1|-|many|TRBJ2-7
TGCGCCAGCAGCTTGGAGGTAAGCCCATCCTACGAGCAGTACTTC
CASSLEVSPSYEQYF
>TRBV10-3|-|-|TRBJ2-1
TGTGCCGCTGATAGCGGATACAATGAGCAGTTCTTC
CAADSGYNEQFF
>TRBV6-1|-|many|TRBJ2-7
TGTGCCAGCAGTGGGGCCGGGTGGAGGAGCTCCTACGAGCAGTACTTC
CASSGAGWRSSYEQYF
>TRBV4-1|TRBD2|-|TRBJ2-7
TGCGCCAGCAGCCAAGATAAAGCGGGAGGCTACGAGCAGTACTTC
CASSQDKAGGYEQYF
>TRBV28|-|many|TRBJ2-7
TGTGCCAGCAGCGTCATACCCTACGAGCAGTACTTC
CASSVIPYEQYF
>TRBV30|-|many|TRBJ1-1
TGTGCCTGGAGTACAACAGGGAGCACTGAAGCTTTCTTT
CAWSTTGSTEAFF
>TRBV15|TRBD1|few|TRBJ1-2
TGTGCCACCAGCCCCAGTTTGGGACAGGCCTATGGCTACACCTTC
CATSPSLGQAYGYTF
>TRBV20-1|TRBD1|-|TRBJ1-6
TGCAGTGCTAGGGAGGGGGCTCGGTCACCCCTCCACTTT
CSAREGARSPLHF
>TRBV27|-|many|TRBJ2-1
TGTGCCAGCAGTAGACTGGGCTACAATGAGCAGTTCTTC
CASSRLGYNEQFF
>TRBV20-1|-|few|TRBJ2-2
TGCAGTGCTAGAGTGGGCAGAAACACCGGGGAGCTGTTTTTT
CSARVGRNTGELFF
>TRBV28|-|many|TRBJ2-2
TGTGCCGGGGCACGGCCTAACACCGGGGAGCTGTTTTTT
CAGARPNTGELFF
>TRBV27|-|many|TRBJ1-1
TGTGCCAGCAGTTTATTGGCCCCCCACCCAGCTTTCTTT
CASSLLAPHPAFF
>TRBV2|TRBD2|many|TRBJ2-1
TGTGCCAGCAGTATTGGGGAGGGCTCCTACAATGAGCAGTTCTTC
CASSIGEGSYNEQFF
>TRBV30|-|many|TRBJ2-1
TGTGCCTGGAGTCGTGGGGCGCTCTACAATGAGCAGTTCTTC
CAWSRGALYNEQFF
>TRBV6-1|TRBD2|many|TRBJ2-7
TGTGCCAGCAGCGGGACTAGCGGGACCCACGAGCAGTACTTC
CASSGTSGTHEQYF
>TRBV6-2/TRBV6-3|-|few|TRBJ1-5
TGTGCCAGCAGTTCCCGTGGAGAGGGGTTTAGCAATCAGCCCCAGCATTTT
CASSSRGEGFSNQPQHF
>TRBV7-6|-|-|TRBJ2-1
TGTGCCAGCAGCCAATTAGTGGTGGGCGGCAATGAGCAGTTCTTC
CASSQLVVGGNEQFF
>TRBV5-1|-|many|TRBJ2-2
TGCGCCAGCAGCTTGGAGACGGTTGCGAACACCGGGGAGCTGTTTTTT
CASSLETVANTGELFF
>TRBV6-1|-|-|TRBJ2-7
TGTGCCAGCAGCAGGCTGAGATACGAGCAGTACTTC
CASSRLRYEQYF
>TRBV19|TRBD2|-|TRBJ2-1
TGTGCCAGTGTGGGGGGGGTAGCCTCCTGGGGAAATGAGCAGTTCTTC
CASVGGVASWGNEQFF
>TRBV5-4|TRBD1|once|TRBJ2-1
TGTGCCAGCAGCTCGAAAGGGGGCGGCTCCTACAATGAGCAGTTCTTC
CASSSKGGGSYNEQFF
>TRBV4-1|TRBD2|-|TRBJ2-1
TGCGCCAGCAGCCAAGATAGCACGGGAGGCGATGAGCAGTTCTTC
CASSQDSTGGDEQFF
>TRBV5-4|TRBD2|-|TRBJ2-3
TGTGCCAGCAGCTTGGGGGGTAGCGGGAGTCCTCCAGATACGCAGTATTTT
CASSLGGSGSPPDTQYF
>TRBV20-1|-|many|TRBJ2-2
TGCAGTGCTAGATCCCGGATCGACGGCGGGGAGCTGTTTTTT
CSARSRIDGGELFF
>TRBV6-1|-|-|TRBJ1-1
TGTGCCAGCCGCTTGGGGAGAAACACTGAAGCTTTCTTT
CASRLGRNTEAFF
>TRBV28|-|many|TRBJ2-7
TGTGCCAGCAGCTACAAAGTGGGGACTCCCTACGAGCAGTACTTC
CASSYKVGTPYEQYF
>TRBV30|-|many|TRBJ1-5
TGTGCCTGGAGTGATGGGGTTCGTCAGCCCCAGCATTTT
CAWSDGVRQPQHF
>TRBV3-1|TRBD2|many|TRBJ2-1
TGTGCCAGCAGCTTAAATCCGGGAGGGCCAAATGAGCAGTTCTTC
CASSLNPGGPNEQFF
>TRBV5-1|TRBD2|few|TRBJ2-2
TGCGCCAGCAGCTTGTTATCTAGCGGCATCACCGGGGAGCTGTTTTTT
CASSLLSSGITGELFF
>TRBV7-2|-|few|TRBJ1-5
TGTGCCAGCAGCTTACGTTCCGGAAGTCAGCCCCAGCATTTT
CASSLRSGSQPQHF
>TRBV13|-|-|TRBJ2-3
TGTGCCAGCAGCCCGGTAGGCTTCAATACGCAGTATTTT
CASSPVGFNTQYF
>TRBV5-1|-|-|TRBJ2-2
TGCGCCAGCAAAAGACTACCCGACACCGGGGAGCTGTTTTTT
CASKRLPDTGELFF
>TRBV13|TRBD1|many|TRBJ2-7
TGTGCCAGCAGCGAGCGGACAGGGAGCTACGAGCAGTACTTC
CASSERTGSYEQYF
>TRBV18|-|few|TRBJ1-2
TGTGCCAGCTCACCGGGGTCAGGGACCAGATATGGCTACACCTTC
CASSPGSGTRYGYTF